This T cell receptor (beta chain) was found in a study of metastatic and nonmetastatic thyroid tumors. Prior to thyroid surgery, none of the patients had received any treatment. As for this clone: The antigen is undetermined. Additional DNA sequences in this sample encode the identical CDR3.

CDR1 and CDR2 (germline): DFQATT, SNEGSKA (reference sequence). V lost 3 bases to trimming and J lost 4 bases, with 19 bases between them. This CDR3 region has 15 residues. Study-wide points: Across blood and tumor, TCR beta diversity in malignant thyroid tumors was reportedly significantly higher than in benign nodules.

TCRdb re-called the PCR reads through MiXCR. Of 45,000 to 65,000 clones in the sample, 20% to 25% are singletons; the top ten hold roughly 3.7%. This rearrangement joins TRBV20-1 to TRBJ2-7, with D possibly TRBD2 on 6 matching bases. The sample comprised blood. This receptor was obtained from a female donor with papillary thyroid cancer or a benign thyroid nodule (not recorded which). Some clones in this sample may be carry-over from other donors' samples. CDR3 DNA sequence: TGCAGTGCTAGGGCAATAGCGGATTCGTCATACGAGCAGTACTTC. Protein sequence: CSARAIADSSYEQYF.